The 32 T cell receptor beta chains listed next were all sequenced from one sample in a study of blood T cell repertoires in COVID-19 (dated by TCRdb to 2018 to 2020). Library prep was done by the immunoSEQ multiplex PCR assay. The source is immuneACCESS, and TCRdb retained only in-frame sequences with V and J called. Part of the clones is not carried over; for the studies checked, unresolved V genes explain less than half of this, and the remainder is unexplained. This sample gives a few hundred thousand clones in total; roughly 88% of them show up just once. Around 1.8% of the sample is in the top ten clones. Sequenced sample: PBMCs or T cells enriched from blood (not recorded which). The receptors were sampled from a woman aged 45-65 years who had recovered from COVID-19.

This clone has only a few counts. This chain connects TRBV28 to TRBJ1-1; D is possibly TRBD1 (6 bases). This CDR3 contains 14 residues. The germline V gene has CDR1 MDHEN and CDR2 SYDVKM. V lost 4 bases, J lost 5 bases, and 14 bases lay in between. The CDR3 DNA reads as TGTGCCAGCAGTTACGTGGGGGGGCAAACTGAAGCTTTCTTT. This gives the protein CASSYVGGQTEAFF.

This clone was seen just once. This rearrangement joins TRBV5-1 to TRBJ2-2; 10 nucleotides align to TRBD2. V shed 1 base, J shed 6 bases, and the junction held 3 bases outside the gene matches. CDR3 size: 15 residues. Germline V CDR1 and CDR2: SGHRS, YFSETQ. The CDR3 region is CASSLFLAGAGELFF. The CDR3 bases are TGCGCCAGCAGCTTGTTCCTAGCGGGAGCCGGGGAGCTGTTTTTT.

The CDR3 here is CASSLTGDYEQYF. CDR3 nucleotides: TGCGCCAGCAGCCTGACAGGTGACTACGAGCAGTACTTC. The rearrangement uses TRBV5-1 and TRBJ2-7; D possibly corresponds to TRBD1 (6 bases). Germline CDR1 is SGHRS and CDR2 is YFSETQ. CDR3 length: 13 residues. V was shortened by 4 bases and J by 3 bases, with 11 bases between the two germline ends.

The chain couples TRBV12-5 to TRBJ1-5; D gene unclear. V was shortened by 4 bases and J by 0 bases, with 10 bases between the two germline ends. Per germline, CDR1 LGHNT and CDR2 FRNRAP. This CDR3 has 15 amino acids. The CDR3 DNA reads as TGTGCTAGTGGTTGGGAGGGTACTAGCAATCAGCCCCAGCATTTT. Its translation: CASGWEGTSNQPQHF.

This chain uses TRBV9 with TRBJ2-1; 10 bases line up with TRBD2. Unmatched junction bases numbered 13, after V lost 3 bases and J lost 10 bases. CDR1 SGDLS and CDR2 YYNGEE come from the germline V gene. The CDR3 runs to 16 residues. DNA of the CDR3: TGTGCCAGCAGCGCGGCCGGGACTAGCGTTCCCCACGAGCAGTTCTTC. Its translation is CASSAAGTSVPHEQFF.

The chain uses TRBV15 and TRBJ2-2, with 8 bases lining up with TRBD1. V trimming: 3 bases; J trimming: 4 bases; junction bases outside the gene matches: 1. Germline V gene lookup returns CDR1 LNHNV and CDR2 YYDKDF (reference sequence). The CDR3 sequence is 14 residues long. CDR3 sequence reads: CATSRQGATGELFF. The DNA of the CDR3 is TGTGCCACCAGCAGGCAGGGGGCCACCGGGGAGCTGTTTTTT.

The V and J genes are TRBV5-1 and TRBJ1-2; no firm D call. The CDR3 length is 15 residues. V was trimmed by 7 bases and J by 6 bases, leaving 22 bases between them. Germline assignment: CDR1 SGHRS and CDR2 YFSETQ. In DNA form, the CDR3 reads TGCGCCAGCTCCCTCCGGCAGGCCCGGGGTGATGGCTACACCTTC. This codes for CASSLRQARGDGYTF.

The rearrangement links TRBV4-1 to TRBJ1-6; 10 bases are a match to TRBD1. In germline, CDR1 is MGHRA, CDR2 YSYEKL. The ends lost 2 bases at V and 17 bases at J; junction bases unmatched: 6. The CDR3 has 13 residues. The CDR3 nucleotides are TGCGCCAGCAGCCAACCTACTGGGACAGGGGTCCACTTT. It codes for CASSQPTGTGVHF.

The CDR3, as DNA: TGTGCCAGCAGCTTGGGGGGACTGAGCTCTGGAAACACCATATATTTT. Protein product: CASSLGGLSSGNTIYF. This rearrangement joins TRBV5-6 to TRBJ1-3; tentatively, D is TRBD1 (5 bases). This CDR3 is 16 amino acids long. The germline V gene encodes CDR1 SGHDT and CDR2 YYEEEE. V was pared by 0 bases and J by 0 bases, with 10 bases between.

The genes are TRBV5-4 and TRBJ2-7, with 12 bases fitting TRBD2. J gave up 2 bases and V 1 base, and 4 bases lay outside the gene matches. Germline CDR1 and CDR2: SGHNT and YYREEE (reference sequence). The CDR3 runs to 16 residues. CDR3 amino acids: CASSLTSGRPPYEQYF. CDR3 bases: TGTGCCAGCAGCTTGACTAGCGGGAGGCCCCCCTACGAGCAGTACTTC.

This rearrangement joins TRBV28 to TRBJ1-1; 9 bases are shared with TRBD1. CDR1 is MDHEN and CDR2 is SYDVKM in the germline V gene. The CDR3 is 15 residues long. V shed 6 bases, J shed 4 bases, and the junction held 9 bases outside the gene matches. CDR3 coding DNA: TGTGCCAGCAGCTCAACCGGGACAGGGTTCACTGAAGCTTTCTTT. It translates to CASSSTGTGFTEAFF.

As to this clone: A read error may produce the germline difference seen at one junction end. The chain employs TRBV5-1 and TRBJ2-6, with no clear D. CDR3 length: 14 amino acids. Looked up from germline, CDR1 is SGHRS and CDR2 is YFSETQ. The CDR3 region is CATSELSGANVLTF. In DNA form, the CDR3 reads TGCGCCACCAGCGAGTTATCTGGGGCCAACGTCCTGACTTTC. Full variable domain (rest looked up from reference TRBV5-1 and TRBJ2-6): KAGVTQTPRYLIKTRGQQVTLSCSPISGHRSVSWYQQTPGQGLQFLFEYFSETQRNKGNFPGRFSGRQFSNSRSEMNVSTLELGDSALYLCATSELSGANVLTFGAGSRLTVL.

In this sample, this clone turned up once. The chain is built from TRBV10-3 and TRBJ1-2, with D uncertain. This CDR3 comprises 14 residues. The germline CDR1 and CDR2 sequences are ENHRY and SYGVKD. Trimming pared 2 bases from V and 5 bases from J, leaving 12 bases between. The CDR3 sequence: CAISESLNSYGYTF. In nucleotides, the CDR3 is TGTGCCATCAGTGAGAGCCTCAACTCATATGGCTACACCTTC.

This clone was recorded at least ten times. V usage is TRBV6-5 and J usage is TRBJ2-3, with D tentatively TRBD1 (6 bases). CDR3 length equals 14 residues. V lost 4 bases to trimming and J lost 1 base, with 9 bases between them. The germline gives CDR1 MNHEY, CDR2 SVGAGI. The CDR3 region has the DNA TGTGCCAGCAGTTCGGACAGTCGCACAGATACGCAGTATTTT. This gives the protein CASSSDSRTDTQYF.

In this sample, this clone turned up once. The chain's CDR3 is CASLPGQYSNQPQHF. CDR3 sequence (DNA): TGTGCCAGCTTACCTGGACAGTATAGCAATCAGCCCCAGCATTTT. The V gene is TRBV6-5, the J gene TRBJ1-5, with D maybe TRBD1 (6 bases). Trimming left V 8 bases short and J 0 bases short, with 14 bases between. The CDR3 has 15 amino acids. Looked up from germline, CDR1 is MNHEY and CDR2 is SVGAGI.

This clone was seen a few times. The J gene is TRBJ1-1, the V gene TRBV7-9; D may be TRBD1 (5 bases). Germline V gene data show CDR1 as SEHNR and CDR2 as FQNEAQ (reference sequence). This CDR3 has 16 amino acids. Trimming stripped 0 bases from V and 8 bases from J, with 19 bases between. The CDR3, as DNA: TGTGCCAGCAGCTTAGCGTCTCCTTCCACAGGCCCAGAAGCTTTCTTT. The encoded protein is CASSLASPSTGPEAFF.

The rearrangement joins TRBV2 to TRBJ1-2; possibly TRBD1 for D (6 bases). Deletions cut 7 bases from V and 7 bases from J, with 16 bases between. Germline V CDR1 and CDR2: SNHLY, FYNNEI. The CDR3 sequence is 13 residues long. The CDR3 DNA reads TGTGCCAGCACTATGGACAGTTCATCTGGCTACACCTTC. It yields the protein CASTMDSSSGYTF.

In DNA, the CDR3 is TGCGCCAGCAGCTTGACGGGGGATTATAATTCACCCCTCCACTTT. Its translation: CASSLTGDYNSPLHF. The chain is built from TRBV5-1 and TRBJ1-6; perhaps TRBD1 as D (5 bases). The CDR3 length is 15 residues. The V gene lost 1 base and the J gene lost 4 bases, with 9 bases spanning the gap. Germline V CDR1 and CDR2: SGHRS, YFSETQ.

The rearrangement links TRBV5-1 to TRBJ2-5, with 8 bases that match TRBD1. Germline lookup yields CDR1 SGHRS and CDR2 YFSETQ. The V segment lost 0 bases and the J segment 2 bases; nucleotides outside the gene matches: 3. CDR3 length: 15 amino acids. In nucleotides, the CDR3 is TGCGCCAGCAGCTTGGCAGGGGGCCTTCAAGAGACCCAGTACTTC. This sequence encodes CASSLAGGLQETQYF.

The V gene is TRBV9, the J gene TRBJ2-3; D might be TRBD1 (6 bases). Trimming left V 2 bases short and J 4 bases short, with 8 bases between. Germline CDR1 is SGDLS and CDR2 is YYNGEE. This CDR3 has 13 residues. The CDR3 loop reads CASSVPGADTQYF. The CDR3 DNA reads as TGTGCCAGCAGCGTTCCAGGGGCAGATACGCAGTATTTT.

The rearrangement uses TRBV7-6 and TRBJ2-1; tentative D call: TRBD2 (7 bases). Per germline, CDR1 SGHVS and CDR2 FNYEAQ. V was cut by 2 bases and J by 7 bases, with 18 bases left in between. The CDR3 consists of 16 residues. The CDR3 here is CASSLYRGRGLNEQFF. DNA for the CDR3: TGTGCCAGCAGCTTATACCGGGGGCGGGGGCTAAATGAGCAGTTCTTC.

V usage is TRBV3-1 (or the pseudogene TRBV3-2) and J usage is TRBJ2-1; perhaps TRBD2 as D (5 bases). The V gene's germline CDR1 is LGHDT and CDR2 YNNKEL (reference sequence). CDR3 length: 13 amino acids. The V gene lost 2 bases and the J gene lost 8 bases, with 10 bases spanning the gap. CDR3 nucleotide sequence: TGTGCCAGCAGCCAACGAGGGAGCGATGAGCAGTTCTTC. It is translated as CASSQRGSDEQFF.

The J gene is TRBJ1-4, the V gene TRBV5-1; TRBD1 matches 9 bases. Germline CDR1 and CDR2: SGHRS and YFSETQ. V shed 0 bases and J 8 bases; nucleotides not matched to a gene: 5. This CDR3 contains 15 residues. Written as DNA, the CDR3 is TGCGCCAGCAGCTTGGGGGACAGGGATGTCGAAAAACTGTTTTTT. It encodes CASSLGDRDVEKLFF.

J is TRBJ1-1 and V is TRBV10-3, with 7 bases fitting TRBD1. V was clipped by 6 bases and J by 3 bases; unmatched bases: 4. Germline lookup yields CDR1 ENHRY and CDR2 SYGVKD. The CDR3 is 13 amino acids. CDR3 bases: TGTGCCATCAGGTACGACAGGGACACTGAAGCTTTCTTT. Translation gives CAIRYDRDTEAFF.

The CDR3 protein is CASSEGGWAGNEQYF. The CDR3 coding sequence is TGTGCCAGCAGTGAAGGTGGGTGGGCCGGCAACGAGCAGTACTTC. The V call is TRBV6-1, the J call TRBJ2-7, with D uncertain. Germline CDR1 reads MNHNS; CDR2 reads SASEGT. The germline V and J ends were trimmed by 1 base and 5 bases, with 15 bases remaining between them. The CDR3 is made up of 15 amino acids.

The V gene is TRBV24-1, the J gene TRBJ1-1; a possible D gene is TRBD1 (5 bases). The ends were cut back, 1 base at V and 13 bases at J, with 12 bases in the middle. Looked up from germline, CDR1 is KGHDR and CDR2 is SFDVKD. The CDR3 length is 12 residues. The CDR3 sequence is CATSDFQGLFFF. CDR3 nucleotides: TGTGCCACCAGTGATTTCCAGGGTTTATTTTTCTTT.

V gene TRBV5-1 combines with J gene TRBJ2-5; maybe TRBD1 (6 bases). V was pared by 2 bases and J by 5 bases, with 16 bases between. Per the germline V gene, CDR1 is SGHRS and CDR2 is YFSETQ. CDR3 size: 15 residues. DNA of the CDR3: TGCGCCAGCAGCTTTCAGGGGCTCGTCGGGGAGACCCAGTACTTC. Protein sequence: CASSFQGLVGETQYF.

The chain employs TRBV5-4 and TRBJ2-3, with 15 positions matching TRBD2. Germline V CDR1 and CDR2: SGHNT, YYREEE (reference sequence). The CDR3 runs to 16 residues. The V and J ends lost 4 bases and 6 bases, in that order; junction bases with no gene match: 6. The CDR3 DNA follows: TGTGCCAGCAGCCGGACTAGCGGGAGGGCGGCGGATACGCAGTATTTT. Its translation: CASSRTSGRAADTQYF.

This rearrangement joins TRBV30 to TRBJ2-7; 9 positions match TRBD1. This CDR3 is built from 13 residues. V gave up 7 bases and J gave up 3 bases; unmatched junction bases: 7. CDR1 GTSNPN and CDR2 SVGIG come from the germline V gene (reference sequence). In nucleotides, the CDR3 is TGTGCCTTCTCGACAGGGGGGGGCTACGAGCAGTACTTC. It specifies CAFSTGGGYEQYF.

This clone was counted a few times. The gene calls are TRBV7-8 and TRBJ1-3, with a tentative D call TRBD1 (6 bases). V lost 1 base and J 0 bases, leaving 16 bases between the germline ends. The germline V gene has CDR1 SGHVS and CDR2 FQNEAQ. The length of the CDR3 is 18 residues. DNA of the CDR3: TGTGCCAGCAGCTTAGAAGGGGGAGGGCCCCGCTCTGGAAACACCATATATTTT. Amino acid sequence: CASSLEGGGPRSGNTIYF.

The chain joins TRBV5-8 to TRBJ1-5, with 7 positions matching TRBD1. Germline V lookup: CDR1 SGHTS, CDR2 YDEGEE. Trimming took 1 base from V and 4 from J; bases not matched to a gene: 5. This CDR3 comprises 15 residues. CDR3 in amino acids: CASSLTGDPNQPQHF. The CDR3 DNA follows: TGTGCCAGCAGCTTGACAGGGGACCCTAATCAGCCCCAGCATTTT. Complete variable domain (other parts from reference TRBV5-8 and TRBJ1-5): EAGVTQSPTHLIKTRGQQATLRCSPISGHTSVYWYQQALGLGLQFLLWYDEGEERNRGNFPPRFSGRQFPNYSSELNVNALELEDSALYLCASSLTGDPNQPQHFGDGTRLSIL.

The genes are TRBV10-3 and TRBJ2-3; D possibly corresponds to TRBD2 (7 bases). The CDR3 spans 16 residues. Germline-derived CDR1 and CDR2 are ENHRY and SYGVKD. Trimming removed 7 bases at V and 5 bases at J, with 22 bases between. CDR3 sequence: CAITKTGRGNQDTQYF. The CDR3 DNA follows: TGTGCCATCACTAAAACAGGGAGGGGCAATCAAGATACGCAGTATTTT.